This passage covers 19 T cell receptor beta chains from one sample sequenced in a study of OX40 agonist ivuxolimab in advanced cancers. Repertoires were generated with immunoSEQ multiplex PCR, while TCRdb's copy carries only in-frame clones and drops some. The table has 65,000 to 80,000 clones, about 88% seen once. Sequences were derived from CD4+ or CD8+ T cells sorted from blood, sampled in a trial of the OX40 agonist ivuxolimab. Receptor source: an adult with an advanced solid tumor such as melanoma, head and neck, liver or kidney cancer.

This sequence joins TRBV12-5 and TRBJ2-7; D gene ambiguous. Trimming cost V 2 bases and J 2 bases, with 7 bases left between them. Germline CDR1 reads LGHNT; CDR2 reads FRNRAP. The CDR3 extends over 13 amino acids. The CDR3 reads CASGLTAAYEQYF. CDR3 DNA: TGTGCTAGTGGTTTGACCGCAGCCTACGAGCAGTACTTC.

The chain couples TRBV19 to TRBJ2-5; no reliable D call. V was trimmed by 5 bases and J by 4 bases, leaving 11 bases between them. The CDR3 contains 13 residues. Germline V gene lookup returns CDR1 LNHDA and CDR2 SQIVND (reference sequence). The CDR3 sequence is CASSVQAGETQYF. The CDR3 nucleotides read TGTGCCAGTAGTGTACAAGCCGGAGAGACCCAGTACTTC. Complete variable domain (other parts from reference TRBV19 and TRBJ2-5): DGGITQSPKYLFRKEGQNVTLSCEQNLNHDAMYWYRQDPGQGLRLIYYSQIVNDFQKGDIAEGYSVSREKKESFPLTVTSAQKNPTAFYLCASSVQAGETQYFGPGTRLLVL.

The chain combines TRBV11-2 with TRBJ2-7; TRBD1 agrees at 7 bases. The germline V gene encodes CDR1 SGHAT and CDR2 FQNNGV. The CDR3 totals 15 residues. J lost 0 bases, V lost 5 bases, and 7 bases had no gene match. The CDR3 region has the DNA TGTGCCAGCAGCATTGGGACAGCCCCCTCCTACGAGCAGTACTTC. Protein: CASSIGTAPSYEQYF.

V gene TRBV27 combines with J gene TRBJ2-1; D call uncertain. With 7 bases removed from V and 6 bases from J, the gap between germline ends came to 7 bases. This CDR3 has 11 residues. Germline V gene lookup returns CDR1 MNHEY and CDR2 SMNVEV (reference sequence). The CDR3, as DNA: TGTGCCAGCATGTTAGGCAATGAGCAGTTCTTC. Protein product: CASMLGNEQFF.

The chain uses TRBV2 and TRBJ1-2, with a weak D call TRBD1 (6 bases). CDR1 and CDR2 (germline): SNHLY, FYNNEI. Trimming cost V 8 bases and J 4 bases, with 14 bases left between them. The length of the CDR3 is 13 residues. The CDR3: CASSEPGAYGYTF. DNA of the CDR3: TGTGCCAGCTCCGAGCCGGGGGCCTATGGCTACACCTTC.

The chain uses TRBV7-2 and TRBJ2-1; 8 nucleotides line up with TRBD2. This CDR3 comprises 16 residues. Germline values: CDR1 SGHTA, CDR2 FQGNSA. V lost 5 bases and J lost 1; bases outside the gene matches: 7. The CDR3 is CASSPWASGSYNEQFF. In nucleotides, the CDR3 is TGTGCCAGCAGCCCTTGGGCTAGCGGGTCCTACAATGAGCAGTTCTTC.

The chain recombines TRBV7-8 with TRBJ2-1; D might be TRBD1 or TRBD2, each matching 5 bases. Trimming cost V 3 bases and J 7 bases, with 13 bases left between them. The CDR3 consists of 14 residues. Per the germline V gene, CDR1 is SGHVS and CDR2 is FQNEAQ. This CDR3 reads CASSFYRRGNEQFF. As DNA, the CDR3 is TGTGCCAGCAGCTTTTACAGGCGAGGGAATGAGCAGTTCTTC.

This clone appeared a single time. The genes are TRBV19 and TRBJ2-1; 13 nucleotides line up with TRBD2. The CDR3 is made up of 18 amino acids. Germline CDR1 LNHDA, CDR2 SQIVND (reference sequence). Unmatched junction bases numbered 19, after V lost 8 bases and J lost 9 bases. DNA for the CDR3: TGTGCCAGTTCGGGCGGGACTAGCGGGAAGAAGGCGCGGGGTGAGCAGTTCTTC. Protein sequence: CASSGGTSGKKARGEQFF.

This sequence joins TRBV9 and TRBJ2-1; D uncertain. V was cut by 4 bases and J by 11 bases, with 16 bases left in between. The germline gives CDR1 SGDLS, CDR2 YYNGEE. There are 13 residues in the CDR3. The CDR3 coding sequence is TGTGCCAGCAGCCCAAGGCTACCTCATCAGCAGTTCTTC. Its translation is CASSPRLPHQQFF.

This sequence joins TRBV7-9 and TRBJ2-3, with 7 bases identical to TRBD2. Germline V CDR1 and CDR2: SEHNR, FQNEAQ (reference sequence). V lost 2 bases and J lost 5; bases outside the gene matches: 10. The CDR3 consists of 16 residues. The CDR3 DNA follows: TGTGCCAGCAGCTTAAGATCCAGCGGGGTCGGAGATACGCAGTATTTT. Translating it yields CASSLRSSGVGDTQYF. Using reference TRBV7-9 and TRBJ2-3 for the parts outside the CDR3, the full variable domain is DTGVSQNPRHKITKRGQNVTFRCDPISEHNRLYWYRQTLGQGPEFLTYFQNEAQLEKSRLLSDRFSAERPKGSFSTLEIQRTEQGDSAMYLCASSLRSSGVGDTQYFGPGTRLTVL.

This chain's CDR3 is CASSIRWGYNEQFF. CDR3 DNA: TGTGCCAGCAGTATACGTTGGGGTTACAATGAGCAGTTCTTC. The V and J genes are TRBV6-5 and TRBJ2-1; no definite D call. Germline V lookup: CDR1 MNHEY, CDR2 SVGAGI. The CDR3 covers 14 residues. Trimming pared 5 bases from V and 4 bases from J, leaving 12 bases between.

The chain links TRBV15 to TRBJ2-1; 8 bases agree with TRBD2. Germline V gives CDR1 LNHNV, CDR2 YYDKDF (reference sequence). V shed 0 bases and J 7 bases; nucleotides not matched to a gene: 5. This CDR3 has 15 amino acids. The CDR3 DNA reads TGTGCCACCAGCAGAGAACGACTAGCGAGTAATGAGCAGTTCTTC. Translating it yields CATSRERLASNEQFF.

V and J are TRBV30 and TRBJ1-1, with D maybe TRBD1 (6 bases). Trimming left V 5 bases short and J 3 bases short, with 16 bases between. Germline V lookup: CDR1 GTSNPN, CDR2 SVGIG (reference sequence). There are 14 residues in the CDR3. For the CDR3, the DNA is TGTGCCTGGTGCCAGGGGTGGGGGGACACTGAAGCTTTCTTT. Protein: CAWCQGWGDTEAFF.

The V gene is TRBV6-1, the J gene TRBJ1-2; 9 bases agree with TRBD1. The CDR3 consists of 14 residues. V lost 5 bases to trimming and J lost 6 bases; unmatched junction nucleotides: 7. The germline V gene encodes CDR1 MNHNS and CDR2 SASEGT. The CDR3 region has the DNA TGTGCCAGCAGTTCCCGGGACAGGGTGAATGGCTACACCTTC. It is translated as CASSSRDRVNGYTF.

V gene TRBV6-5 combines with J gene TRBJ2-7, with D possibly being TRBD2 (6 bases). Trimming pared 5 bases from V and 4 bases from J, leaving 6 bases between. The CDR3 has 11 residues. The germline V gene encodes CDR1 MNHEY and CDR2 SVGAGI. The CDR3 spells CASSRGYEQYF. CDR3 sequence (DNA): TGTGCCAGCAGTCGGGGGTACGAGCAGTACTTC.

CDR3: CASSLDRTSGTYEQYF. Written as DNA, the CDR3 is TGTGCCAGCAGCTTGGATCGGACTAGCGGGACCTACGAGCAGTACTTC. The V and J genes are TRBV7-2 and TRBJ2-7, with 12 bases lining up with TRBD2. After removal of 3 bases from V and 2 bases from J, the junction contained 5 bases not matched to a gene. Looked up from germline, CDR1 is SGHTA and CDR2 is FQGNSA. The CDR3 covers 16 residues.

V is TRBV30 and J is TRBJ2-2, with D tentatively TRBD1 (5 bases). Trimming took off 5 bases at V and 1 base at J, with 11 bases between the two ends. This CDR3 comprises 14 residues. Germline V gene lookup returns CDR1 GTSNPN and CDR2 SVGIG (reference sequence). The CDR3 spells CAWVGALNTGELFF. In DNA, the CDR3 is TGTGCCTGGGTAGGGGCCTTGAACACCGGGGAGCTGTTTTTT.

The CDR3 reads CASSLAPGGTGELFF. In DNA, the CDR3 is TGCGCCAGCAGCTTGGCCCCGGGTGGAACCGGGGAGCTGTTTTTT. The chain joins TRBV5-1 to TRBJ2-2, with D unclear. The CDR3 is 15 residues long. Trimming removed 0 bases from V and 5 bases from J, with 11 bases in between. Per germline, CDR1 SGHRS and CDR2 YFSETQ.

J is TRBJ2-1 and V is TRBV9, with 8 nucleotides matching TRBD2. V shed 4 bases and J 1 base; nucleotides not matched to a gene: 10. This CDR3 comprises 17 residues. CDR1 and CDR2 from the germline V gene are SGDLS and YYNGEE. The chain's CDR3 is CASSNNVAGISYNEQFF. CDR3 coding DNA: TGTGCCAGCAGCAACAATGTAGCGGGAATATCCTACAATGAGCAGTTCTTC.